The T cell receptor (beta chain) under discussion was sequenced for a study of T cells in Graves' hyperthyroidism and ophthalmopathy (dated by TCRdb to the late 2010s). About the study as a whole: Peripheral blood was collected at initial diagnosis, before any treatment. A discovery cohort of around 100 patients, approximately 44 with Graves' ophthalmopathy and more than 55 with stable Graves' hyperthyroidism, was used to find distinguishing TCR V-J signatures. Prospective prediction of ophthalmopathy was tested in an independent validation cohort consisting of some 19 hyperthyroidism patients and some 15 patients who later progressed to ophthalmopathy. The 100 discovery patients were randomly split 7:3 into training and test sets. The study also compared thyroid tissue and blood T-cell repertoires from a handful of Graves' hyperthyroidism patients. Following sampling, methimazole starting at 30 mg daily was given to hyperthyroidism patients, and high-dose intravenous methylprednisolone was given to ophthalmopathy patients. The paper describes TCR Vbeta CDR3 sequencing of 140 or so peripheral blood samples, made up of some 40 ophthalmopathy patients, 70 to 75 hyperthyroidism patients and roughly 17 progressor patients. Findings and caveats that apply to the study as a whole: In cross-validation, a model built on a 13 V-J signature told ophthalmopathy apart from stable hyperthyroidism with 85% to 90% sensitivity and around 84% specificity, and in testing the same model reached 80%/75%. Most expanded thyroid clonotypes (frequency above 0.001) were also detected in blood, suggesting blood repertoires may reflect thyroid immune responses. In validation, progression to ophthalmopathy was predicted by the model with 70% to 71% sensitivity and nearly 75% specificity, a median of roughly 6.4 months before onset. Sample size was not statistically predetermined, and blinding of investigators to group allocation was not performed.

In its sample, this clonotype was seen many times. The specificity of this receptor is unknown. There are no base qualities to consult, and no much larger clone falls within one base. Stable Graves' hyperthyroidism was defined as no progression to ophthalmopathy during 18 months of follow-up. Hyperthyroidism patients were newly diagnosed, with disease duration under 2 months, and aged 18 to 65 years. Patients with uncontrolled infections, other autoimmune diseases, pregnancy or lactation were excluded. Diagnoses were established on the basis of clinical symptoms, serum thyroxine and TRAb, thyroid ultrasound, and orbital computed tomography. Ficoll-Paque density gradient centrifugation was used to isolate PBMCs from about 10 ml of fresh peripheral blood. Total RNA was extracted using Trizol reagent, and RNA quality was assessed on an Agilent 2100 Bioanalyzer. Germline trimming amounts to 5 bases on V and 0 bases on J, with 7 as the count of junction bases outside the gene matches. Based on the germline V gene, the CDR1 and CDR2 sequences are SGHAT and FQNNGV. The CDR3 sequence holds 17 residues, the cysteine and phenylalanine included. Only CDR3 DNA is held: 51 bases, read in frame from base 1.

Amplification of TCR beta CDR3 regions was carried out from RNA transcripts. The first round of RT-PCR for the TCR CDR3 was performed with the HTBI primer set and the Qiagen OneStep RT-PCR kit. The libraries were constructed in a second round of multiplex PCR and then size-selected and purified. Paired-end sequencing of the libraries was performed with 100 bp reads on an Illumina HiSeq2000. The paper's data handling went like this. Raw data were processed with SOAPnuke, discarding reads with adapters, uncalled bases, mean Phred below 15, or no exact constant-primer or identifier match. High-quality paired reads were merged with COPE v1.2.5, and unique nucleotide sequences were defined as clonotypes. Clonotypes were aligned to IMGT TRBV, TRBD and TRBJ reference segments using MiTCR v1.1. Only V-J combinations with frequency above 0.0001, covering roughly 99% of repertoires, were analysed. The TCS score was defined as F50 (clonal expansion) divided by E x V (chaos), with BLOSUM62-based TCRdist calculated between CDR3 peptides within each V-J. Welch's t-statistics and random forest reduced around 550 V-J features to about 12, which were used in a naive Bayes classifier (R e1071). TCRdb ran its own pipeline on the public reads, namely fastp trimming at Q25 and MiXCR clone calling, and kept in-frame beta chains. Every entry covers one CDR3 protein and lists the most common genes and DNA from its rows. Clone size and V and J calls follow TCRdb, not the original study. The sample yields roughly 700,000 distinct CDR3 sequences; 15% to 20% were counted once. Roughly a sixth of the sample rests with the top ten.

The clonotype was recovered from a man in his fifties with Graves' hyperthyroidism. The chain links TRBV11-2 with TRBJ2-7, and 13 junction bases match TRBD2. The sequenced sample consisted of blood. The CDR3 corresponds to CASSTGTSGIYSYEQYF. The nucleotide sequence is given as TGTGCCAGCAGCACGGGGACTAGCGGGATCTACTCCTACGAGCAGTACTTC.